These 30 T cell receptor beta chains originate from one sample sequenced in a study of blood T cells in healthy people across ages. Using a J-beta primer mix together with a sample-barcoded 5' primer, a second PCR was run for roughly 6 to 11 cycles. TCRdb analysed the 5' RACE reads with MiXCR anew, one entry per CDR3 protein. Seen here are fewer than 2,000,000 distinct CDR3 sequences, roughly two fifths observed once, and the top ten hold more than 20%. The sample taken for sequencing was blood. The source of these receptors is a human donor in good health.

The chain employs TRBV15 and TRBJ1-6; possibly TRBD1 for D (6 bases). Germline V gene sequence: CDR1 LNHNV, CDR2 YYDKDF (reference sequence). The CDR3 is 15 amino acids. Trimming pared 3 bases from V and 8 bases from J, leaving 14 bases between. The CDR3 here is CATSSRTQGYSPLHF. The CDR3 nucleotides are TGTGCCACCAGCAGCCGGACACAGGGTTATTCACCCCTCCACTTT.

The chain couples TRBV7-2 to TRBJ2-5; weak D call: TRBD1 (6 bases). This CDR3 is built from 15 residues. Trimming stripped 5 bases from V and 2 bases from J, with 15 bases between. Germline values: CDR1 SGHTA, CDR2 FQGNSA. The CDR3 nucleotides read TGTGCCAGCAGCATCCTAGGACAGCTTCAAGAGACCCAGTACTTC. Translating gives CASSILGQLQETQYF.

A few counts support this clonotype. J is TRBJ1-1 and V is TRBV20-1; TRBD1 might be the D (6 bases). Germline V gene lookup returns CDR1 DFQATT and CDR2 SNEGSKA (reference sequence). V shed 0 bases and J shed 6 bases, with 11 bases lying between them. This CDR3 has 13 amino acids. CDR3 residues: CSARDGDMAEAFF. The CDR3 nucleotides are TGCAGTGCTAGAGACGGGGACATGGCTGAAGCTTTCTTT.

This clonotype was seen just once. The chain joins TRBV27 to TRBJ1-6; 7 nucleotides agree with TRBD1. V was clipped by 6 bases and J by 0 bases; unmatched bases: 5. The CDR3 runs 16 residues. CDR1 MNHEY and CDR2 SMNVEV come from the germline V gene (reference sequence). The CDR3 sequence is CASRGQPISYNSPLHF. The CDR3 bases are TGTGCCAGCAGGGGACAGCCGATCTCCTATAATTCACCCCTCCACTTT.

This chain links TRBV4-1 with TRBJ1-4; D unclear. The CDR3 has 15 residues. V lost 2 bases, J lost 0 bases, and 7 bases lay in between. Germline V gene data show CDR1 as MGHRA and CDR2 as YSYEKL. This CDR3 is CASSQMGATNEKLFF. CDR3 nucleotides: TGCGCCAGCAGCCAAATGGGTGCAACTAATGAAAAACTGTTTTTT.

This clonotype was recorded once. J is TRBJ2-5 and V is TRBV5-1; TRBD2 aligns across 8 bases. CDR1 SGHRS and CDR2 YFSETQ come from the germline V gene. V dropped 0 bases and J dropped 7; count of bases not matched to a gene: 11. The CDR3 contains 16 residues. CDR3 region: CASSLGLAGNGGTQYF. The CDR3 DNA is TGCGCCAGCAGCTTGGGGTTAGCGGGGAACGGAGGGACCCAGTACTTC.

This chain connects TRBV20-1 to TRBJ2-4; tentative D call: TRBD2 (5 bases). The J call may be mistaken, given a closer DNA end match to TRBJ2-7. Germline-derived CDR1 and CDR2 are DFQATT and SNEGSKA (reference sequence). The CDR3 extends over 14 amino acids. Here the CDR3 DNA reads TGCAGTGCTAGAGATAGTGGACTCCCCTACGAGCAGTACTTC. Encoded protein: CSARDSGLPYEQYF.

The chain combines TRBV4-1 with TRBJ1-2; D gene ambiguous. Per germline, CDR1 MGHRA and CDR2 YSYEKL. Deletions cut 0 bases from V and 2 bases from J, with 16 bases between. The CDR3 runs 17 residues. The CDR3 reads CASSQDLWVMENYGYTF. CDR3 DNA: TGCGCCAGCAGCCAAGATCTTTGGGTCATGGAGAACTATGGCTACACCTTC.

This CDR3 is CASSSLAGGRDEQFF. The CDR3 DNA reads as TGTGCCAGCAGCTCACTAGCGGGGGGGAGAGATGAGCAGTTCTTC. This sequence joins TRBV7-9 and TRBJ2-1; 13 bases are shared with TRBD2. Per the germline V gene, CDR1 is SEHNR and CDR2 is FQNEAQ (reference sequence). The CDR3 contains 15 residues. V lost 4 bases and J lost 8; bases outside the gene matches: 5.

The chain is built from TRBV7-9 and TRBJ2-1; D is possibly TRBD2 (6 bases). There are 15 residues in the CDR3. V shed 2 bases and J shed 4 bases, with 12 bases lying between them. Germline assignment: CDR1 SEHNR and CDR2 FQNEAQ (reference sequence). CDR3 region: CASSLFLGGYNEQFF. The CDR3 coding sequence is TGTGCCAGCAGCTTATTTCTTGGGGGGTACAATGAGCAGTTCTTC.

As for this clonotype: A read error may account for a junction end that differs from germline. V is TRBV12-3 or TRBV12-4 and J is TRBJ2-3; no definite D call. This CDR3 has 13 residues. This chain's CDR3 is CASSRVIADAQYF. The CDR3, as DNA: TGTGCCAGCAGTAGAGTAATAGCAGATGCGCAGTATTTC.

Only one count was recorded for this clonotype. The V call is TRBV4-2, the J call TRBJ2-1, with D tentatively TRBD2 (6 bases). Germline lookup yields CDR1 LGHNA and CDR2 YNFKEQ. This CDR3 is built from 15 residues. V was cut by 1 base and J by 7 bases, with 14 bases left in between. CDR3 in amino acids: CASSQGSRGSNEQFF. CDR3 sequence (DNA): TGTGCCAGCAGCCAAGGCAGTCGGGGGTCAAATGAGCAGTTCTTC.

This clonotype has only a few counts. This chain links TRBV28 with TRBJ1-1; D unclear. Germline V gives CDR1 MDHEN, CDR2 SYDVKM. The CDR3 has 12 amino acids. The germline V and J ends were trimmed by 3 bases and 8 bases, with 10 bases remaining between them. CDR3 residues: CASSFPPDEAFF. The CDR3 DNA reads TGTGCCAGCAGTTTCCCGCCGGACGAAGCTTTCTTT.

This clonotype was counted between two and nine times. CDR3 in amino acids: CASSPGPGVAYEQYF. The CDR3 nucleotides read TGTGCCAGCAGCCCCGGTCCGGGAGTCGCCTACGAGCAGTACTTC. The chain combines TRBV9 with TRBJ2-7; tentative D call: TRBD2 (6 bases). The CDR3 spans 15 residues. V was trimmed by 4 bases and J by 2 bases, leaving 16 bases between them. Germline CDR1 reads SGDLS; CDR2 reads YYNGEE.

The chain links TRBV24-1 to TRBJ2-1; 13 bases map to TRBD2. Germline-derived CDR1 and CDR2 are KGHDR and SFDVKD. V trimming: 3 bases; J trimming: 7 bases; junction bases outside the gene matches: 5. This CDR3 has 16 amino acids. CDR3 region: CATSDIGLAGENEQFF. The DNA for the CDR3 is TGTGCCACCAGTGATATCGGACTAGCGGGGGAAAATGAGCAGTTCTTC.

The chain couples TRBV7-2 to TRBJ2-1; 13 bases fit TRBD2. The CDR3 has 15 residues. V gave up 3 bases and J gave up 8 bases; unmatched junction bases: 4. Germline V gene data show CDR1 as SGHTA and CDR2 as FQGNSA. CDR3 residues: CASSFTSGGEDEQFF. The CDR3 DNA sequence: TGTGCCAGCAGCTTTACTAGCGGGGGGGAGGATGAGCAGTTCTTC.

This chain joins TRBV4-3 and TRBJ2-7, with 9 nucleotides matching TRBD1. V shed 1 base and J 3 bases; nucleotides not matched to a gene: 7. The CDR3 is made up of 16 amino acids. Germline lookup yields CDR1 LGHNA and CDR2 YSLEER. This CDR3 is CASSQAPGQGIYEQYF. The CDR3 bases are TGCGCCAGCAGCCAAGCCCCGGGACAGGGCATCTACGAGCAGTACTTC.

This rearrangement joins TRBV16 to TRBJ2-7; 9 nucleotides match TRBD1. The V segment lost 7 bases and the J segment 7 bases; nucleotides outside the gene matches: 17. Germline values: CDR1 KGHSY, CDR2 FQNENV. The CDR3 length is 16 residues. CDR3 bases: TGTGCCAGCATCCCCTCCGGGACAGGGATACGTAATGAGCAGTACTTC. It encodes CASIPSGTGIRNEQYF.

This clonotype was seen repeatedly, ten times or more. This chain connects TRBV12-3 or TRBV12-4 to TRBJ2-7; 10 nucleotides align to TRBD1. V shed 4 bases and J 7 bases; nucleotides not matched to a gene: 4. The CDR3 has 13 amino acids. CDR3 bases: TGTGCCAGCAGTTCATGGGACAGGGGAGAGCAGTACTTC. Its protein product is CASSSWDRGEQYF.

The chain recombines TRBV6-6 with TRBJ1-2, with D maybe TRBD1 (5 bases). The CDR3 is made up of 15 amino acids. V was cut by 1 base and J by 8 bases, with 17 bases left in between. Per the germline V gene, CDR1 is MNHNY and CDR2 is SVGAGI (reference sequence). As DNA, the CDR3 is TGTGCCAGCAGTTACTTAGGGGACGGAGCGGAGGGCTACACCTTC. Protein sequence: CASSYLGDGAEGYTF.

V is TRBV6-1 and J is TRBJ2-7; tentatively, D is TRBD1 (6 bases). The CDR3 loop spans 16 amino acids. Trimming removed 4 bases at V and 2 bases at J, with 18 bases between. Germline assignment: CDR1 MNHNS and CDR2 SASEGT. Here the CDR3 DNA reads TGTGCCAGCAGTGCCACCTCGACAGGCTCGACCTACGAGCAGTACTTC. Its translation is CASSATSTGSTYEQYF.

This clonotype was found once. This chain links TRBV6-2 or TRBV6-3 with TRBJ2-3; D possibly corresponds to TRBD2 (5 bases). The CDR3 length is 16 residues. The germline V gene encodes CDR1 MNHEY and CDR2 SVGEGT. V lost 5 bases and J 4 bases, leaving 19 bases between the germline ends. As DNA, the CDR3 is TGTGCCAGCAGTGGCCATCAGGAGGTTTGGGCAGATACGCAGTATTTT. Translated, it gives CASSGHQEVWADTQYF.

The chain uses TRBV14 and TRBJ1-1; D is undetermined. Germline V CDR1 and CDR2: SGHDN, FVKESK. This CDR3 is built from 14 residues. Trimming left V 5 bases short and J 7 bases short, with 17 bases between. The CDR3 loop is CASSSQTSNGEAFF. CDR3 nucleotides: TGTGCCAGCAGCTCCCAGACCTCAAACGGTGAAGCTTTCTTT.

The chain is built from TRBV9 and TRBJ2-1; perhaps TRBD1 as D (5 bases). The CDR3 covers 12 residues. Germline lookup yields CDR1 SGDLS and CDR2 YYNGEE. V was trimmed by 7 bases and J by 3 bases, leaving 8 bases between them. CDR3 protein: CASGGHYNEQFF. The CDR3 region has the DNA TGTGCCAGCGGCGGACACTACAATGAGCAGTTCTTC.

This clonotype was counted between two and nine times. V and J are TRBV5-1 and TRBJ2-1; D is uncertain. Per germline, CDR1 SGHRS and CDR2 YFSETQ. The V end was cut by 2 bases, the J end by 12 bases, with 9 bases between. There are 11 residues in the CDR3. CDR3 region: CASSFQYGQFF. CDR3 nucleotide sequence: TGCGCCAGCAGCTTCCAGTATGGGCAGTTCTTC. The complete variable domain, with remaining parts taken from reference TRBV5-1 and TRBJ2-1, reads KAGVTQTPRYLIKTRGQQVTLSCSPISGHRSVSWYQQTPGQGLQFLFEYFSETQRNKGNFPGRFSGRQFSNSRSEMNVSTLELGDSALYLCASSFQYGQFFGPGTRLTVL.

Only a few counts were recorded for this clonotype. The chain recombines TRBV7-6 with TRBJ1-6; tentative D call: TRBD1 (5 bases). The CDR3 consists of 12 residues. Deletions cut 5 bases from V and 14 bases from J, with 13 bases between. Germline V lookup: CDR1 SGHVS, CDR2 FNYEAQ. CDR3 sequence reads: CASSPGDQALHF. The CDR3 DNA sequence: TGTGCCAGCAGCCCCGGGGACCAGGCCCTCCACTTT. The full variable domain, in which reference TRBV7-6 and TRBJ1-6 provide the parts outside the CDR3, is GAGVSQSPRYKVTKRGQDVALRCDPISGHVSLYWYRQALGQGPEFLTYFNYEAQQDKSGLPNDRFSAERPEGSISTLTIQRTEQRDSAMYRCASSPGDQALHFGNGTRLTVT.

This clonotype was found a few times. The chain combines TRBV7-8 with TRBJ2-3; 8 bases fit TRBD2. CDR1 SGHVS and CDR2 FQNEAQ come from the germline V gene. This CDR3 spans 14 amino acids. V was clipped by 8 bases and J by 3 bases; unmatched bases: 7. CDR3 region: CASGVAGRTDTQYF. CDR3 coding DNA: TGTGCCAGCGGAGTAGCGGGGAGAACAGATACGCAGTATTTT. Supplemented by reference TRBV7-8 and TRBJ2-3, the full variable domain reads GAGVSQSPRYKVAKRGQDVALRCDPISGHVSLFWYQQALGQGPEFLTYFQNEAQLDKSGLPSDRFFAERPEGSVSTLKIQRTQQEDSAVYLCASGVAGRTDTQYFGPGTRLTVL.

The gene calls are TRBV29-1 and TRBJ2-3; 7 positions match TRBD2. CDR1 and CDR2 (germline): SQVTM, ANQGSEA. The CDR3 is 15 residues long. After removal of 5 bases from V and 4 bases from J, the junction contained 12 bases not matched to a gene. The CDR3 DNA follows: TGCAGCGTTACGGGAGGAGGGGCTTTCCCAGATACGCAGTATTTT. It yields the protein CSVTGGGAFPDTQYF.

Worth noting for this clonotype: A read error may explain this, as a much larger clone is one base away. The chain combines TRBV7-2 with TRBJ2-1; D not certain. V was cut by 1 base and J by 13 bases, with 11 bases left in between. Germline lookup yields CDR1 SGHTA and CDR2 FQGNSA. The CDR3 spans 12 residues. CDR3 nucleotide sequence: TGTGCCAGCAGCTTAGATAGGGTCATTCAGTTCTTC. It translates to CASSLDRVIQFF.

The rearrangement links TRBV7-2 to TRBJ2-7; a weak D match, TRBD2 (6 bases). Germline CDR1 is SGHTA and CDR2 is FQGNSA. This CDR3 has 15 amino acids. Trimming pared 0 bases from V and 4 bases from J, leaving 13 bases between. The DNA of the CDR3 is TGTGCCAGCAGCTTAGCCAGGGACTCCATGTACGAGCAGTACTTC. Its translation is CASSLARDSMYEQYF.